These T cell receptor beta chains were read from a single sample in a study of post-analysis software for immune sequencing data. A single record per CDR3 protein comes from TCRdb applying MiXCR to the PCR reads. The sample holds about 770,000 distinct CDR3 sequences, under 60% seen once. The material sequenced was blood. The receptor set was obtained from a girl aged 10-17 years with multiple sclerosis. Each CDR3 is given with its conserved first and last residue. D genes are given only for firm matches. Some rows mark clone size as missing; the rest say once, few, many or name a class of expanded clone.

d_call j_call clone_size v_call cdr3_nt cdr3_aa
. TRBJ1-6 . TRBV9 TGTGCCAGCAGCGTAGAAGGCCATAATTCACCCCTCCACTTT CASSVEGHNSPLHF
. TRBJ2-7 few TRBV25-1 TGTGCCAGCAGTGAACAGGGACGGCGACAGTACTTC CASSEQGRRQYF
. TRBJ2-2 . TRBV5-1 TGCGCCAGCAGCTTGGGTCCCAGACGAAACACCGGGGAGCTGTTTTTT CASSLGPRRNTGELFF
TRBD2 TRBJ2-5 few TRBV20-1 TGCAGTGCTAAACCTCCGGGAGGAGAGACCCAGTACTTC CSAKPPGGETQYF
. TRBJ2-1 . TRBV7-6 TGTGCCAGCAGCAAGACAGACTACAATGAGCAGTTCTTC CASSKTDYNEQFF
TRBD1 TRBJ2-3 . TRBV27 TGTGCCAGCAGTTTACTAGGGACAGGAGTCGCCAATACGCAGTATTTT CASSLLGTGVANTQYF
. TRBJ2-1 . TRBV5-6 TGTGCAGCCCAAACGACAGGTGAGCAGTTCTTC CAAQTTGEQFF
TRBD1 TRBJ1-2 . TRBV7-9 TGTGCCAGCAACCCCGCGCCCGGTCGACAGGGCTCCTATGGCTACACCTTC CASNPAPGRQGSYGYTF
. TRBJ2-1 few TRBV6-1 TGTGCCAGCAGTGCCCCAGCACCTCGGAGCGATGAGCAGTTCTTC CASSAPAPRSDEQFF
. TRBJ2-2 few TRBV29-1 TGCAGCGTTGAAGCACAAACGAACACCGGGGAGCTGTTTTTT CSVEAQTNTGELFF
TRBD1 TRBJ1-1 few TRBV5-1 TGCGCCAGCAGCACCAGACAGGGTACCACTGAAGCTTTCTTT CASSTRQGTTEAFF
TRBD2 TRBJ2-5 . TRBV12-3/TRBV12-4 TGTGCCAGCAGTTTAACTTCTATAGCGGGACTCCAAGAGACCCAGTACTTC CASSLTSIAGLQETQYF
TRBD2 TRBJ2-5 . TRBV6-1 TGTGCCAGCGAAAGGACTAGCGGGAGCGGGGAGACCCAGTACTTC CASERTSGSGETQYF
. TRBJ2-7 . TRBV11-2 TGTGCCAGCAGCTTACAGGGCTCCTACAATGAGCAGTACTTC CASSLQGSYNEQYF
. TRBJ2-5 . TRBV7-9 TGTGCCAGCAGCTTAGAACGAGACAGGCACCAAGAGACCCAGTACTTC CASSLERDRHQETQYF
. TRBJ2-7 . TRBV14 TGTGCCAGCAGCCAAGCTACTACTTTCTCCTACGAGCAGTACTTC CASSQATTFSYEQYF
. TRBJ1-2 . TRBV20-1 TGCAGTGCTAGAACCTCGGGGGGCTATGGCTACACCTTC CSARTSGGYGYTF
. TRBJ2-3 . TRBV14 TGTGCCAGCAGCCATTATCCAGCTGGCGGAGGTGTCACAGATACGCAGTATTTT CASSHYPAGGGVTDTQYF
TRBD1 TRBJ1-1 . TRBV18 TGTGCCAACTCACCATCCGGGACAGGGCCGGGCACTGAAGCTTTCTTT CANSPSGTGPGTEAFF
TRBD2 TRBJ2-5 few TRBV7-9 TGTGCCAGCAGCTTAGCGGTGGGACTAGCGGTCCAAGAGACCCAGTACTTC CASSLAVGLAVQETQYF
TRBD1 TRBJ1-6 few TRBV4-2 TGTGCCAGCAGCCATGACAGGGCGGGCAATTCACCCCTCCACTTT CASSHDRAGNSPLHF
. TRBJ2-7 few TRBV29-1 TGCAGCGTTGAAGATTCGCAGAGCTACGAGCAGTACTTC CSVEDSQSYEQYF
TRBD1 TRBJ1-1 . TRBV29-1 TGCAGCGTCGGCCAGGGGGGAGGACAGGGAAACACTGAAGCTTTCTTT CSVGQGGGQGNTEAFF
TRBD1 TRBJ2-7 . TRBV6-1 TGTGCCAGCACCTACGACAGGGCTCTCGAGCAGTACTTC CASTYDRALEQYF
. TRBJ2-7 . TRBV5-1 TGCGCCAGCAGTCGCGGTCTAACTCGGGCGAATACTTACGAGCAGTACTTC CASSRGLTRANTYEQYF
TRBD2 TRBJ2-1 . TRBV7-2 TGTGCCAGCAGCTTAGGCCCGGGAGGCATAAATGAGCAGTTCTTC CASSLGPGGINEQFF
. TRBJ2-7 . TRBV27 TGTGCCAGCAGGGGGGGCGGGAGTGTTACCTACGAGCAGTACTTC CASRGGGSVTYEQYF
TRBD2 TRBJ2-3 many TRBV12-3/TRBV12-4 TGTGCCAGCAGCCCGGGACTAGTGGGAGATACGCAGTATTTT CASSPGLVGDTQYF
. TRBJ2-7 . TRBV10-3 TGTGCCATCAGTGCCAGAAAGGGGTCGGACGAGCAGTACTTC CAISARKGSDEQYF